The count of the clone carrying this TCR beta chain is one. This entry belongs to a study of blood T cell repertoires in COVID-19. Study background: From the United States, Italy and Spain came samples of acute and convalescent COVID-19.

Sequencing was performed with immunoSEQ multiplex PCR; in TCRdb, only in-frame clones are kept and a portion is missing. Seen here are approximately 300,000 clones, approximately 82% observed once, and the top ten hold about 1.2%. V shed 8 bases, J shed 5 bases, and the junction held 10 bases outside the gene matches. The CDR3 is made up of 15 amino acids. CDR1 is LGHDT and CDR2 is YNNKEL in the germline V gene (reference sequence). The chain links TRBV3-1 (or the pseudogene TRBV3-2) to TRBJ1-1; the match to TRBD1 covers 11 bases. This receptor was taken from a woman in her fifties or sixties with acute or convalescent COVID-19. Sequencing used peripheral blood. CDR3: CASRLSDRGPTEAFF. CDR3 nucleotides: TGTGCCAGCCGACTCTCGGACAGGGGGCCAACTGAAGCTTTCTTT.